This T cell receptor beta chain was recovered during a study of Graves' ophthalmopathy and Graves' hyperthyroidism. Whole-study results and caveats: Most expanded clonotypes from thyroid (those above 0.001 frequency) were also found in blood.

As concerns this clonotype: Its antigen is not known.

Ineligible for inclusion were patients with other autoimmune diseases, uncontrolled infections, pregnancy or lactation. Thyroid ultrasound, orbital computed tomography, TRAb, serum thyroxine and clinical symptoms formed the basis of diagnosis. RNA transcripts yielded amplified TCR beta CDR3 regions. After a first-round RT-PCR with HTBI primers, a second-round multiplex PCR was run. TCRdb reprocessed the multiplex PCR reads via MiXCR and lists one record per CDR3 protein. The data contain 500,000 to 600,000 distinct CDR3 sequences, about 40% of them singletons. The CDR3 runs to 16 residues. CDR1 is MNHEY and CDR2 is SMNVEV in the germline V gene (reference sequence). Germline trimming cut 1 base from V and 3 bases from J; bases unmatched to any gene: 8.

The chain couples TRBV27 to TRBJ1-1; 7 bases are a match to TRBD1. Material: peripheral blood or thyroid tissue (not recorded which). The clonotype was recovered from an adult man with Graves' hyperthyroidism. The CDR3 sequence is CASSLWGTAADTEAFF. CDR3 nucleotides: TGTGCCAGCAGTTTATGGGGGACAGCTGCGGACACTGAAGCTTTCTTT.